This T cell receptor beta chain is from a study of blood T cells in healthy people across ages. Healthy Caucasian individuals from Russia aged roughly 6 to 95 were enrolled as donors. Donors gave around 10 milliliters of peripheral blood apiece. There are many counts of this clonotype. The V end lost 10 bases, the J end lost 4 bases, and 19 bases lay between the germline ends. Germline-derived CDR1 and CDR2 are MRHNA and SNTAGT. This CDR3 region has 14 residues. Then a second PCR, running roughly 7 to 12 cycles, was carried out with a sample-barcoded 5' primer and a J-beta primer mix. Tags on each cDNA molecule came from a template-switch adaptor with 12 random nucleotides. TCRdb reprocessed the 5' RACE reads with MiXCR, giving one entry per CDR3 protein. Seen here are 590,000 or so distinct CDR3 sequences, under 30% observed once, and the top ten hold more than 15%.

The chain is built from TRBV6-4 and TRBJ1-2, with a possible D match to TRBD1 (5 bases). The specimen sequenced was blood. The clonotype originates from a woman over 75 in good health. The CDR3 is CATTVAGTFYGYTF. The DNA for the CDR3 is TGTGCCACTACCGTCGCCGGGACGTTCTATGGCTACACCTTC.